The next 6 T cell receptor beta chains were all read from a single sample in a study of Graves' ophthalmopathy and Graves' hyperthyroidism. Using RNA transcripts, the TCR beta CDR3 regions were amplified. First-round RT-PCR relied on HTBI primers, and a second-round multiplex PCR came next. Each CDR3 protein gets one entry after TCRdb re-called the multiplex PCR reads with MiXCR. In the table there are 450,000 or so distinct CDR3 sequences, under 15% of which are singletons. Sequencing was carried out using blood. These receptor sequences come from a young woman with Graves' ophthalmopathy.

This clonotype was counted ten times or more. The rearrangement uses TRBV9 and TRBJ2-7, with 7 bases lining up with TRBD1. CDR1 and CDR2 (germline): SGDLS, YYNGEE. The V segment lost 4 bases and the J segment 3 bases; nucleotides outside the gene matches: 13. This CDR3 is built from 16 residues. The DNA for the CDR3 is TGTGCCAGCAGCCCCACTGGGACAGTACCGGACTACGAGCAGTACTTC. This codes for CASSPTGTVPDYEQYF.

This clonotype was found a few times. The CDR3 DNA is TGTGCCAGCAGCCCACGCGCGGGGGAGAACACCGGGGAGCTGTTTTTT. Its translation is CASSPRAGENTGELFF. The chain couples TRBV3-1 to TRBJ2-2; 7 bases match TRBD2. V lost 4 bases to trimming and J lost 1 base; unmatched junction nucleotides: 6. CDR3 length: 16 amino acids. The germline V gene has CDR1 LGHDT and CDR2 YNNKEL (reference sequence).

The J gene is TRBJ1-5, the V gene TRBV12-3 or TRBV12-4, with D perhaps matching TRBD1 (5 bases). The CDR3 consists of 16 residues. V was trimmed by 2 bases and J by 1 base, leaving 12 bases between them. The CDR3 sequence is CASSLKQGGSNQPQHF. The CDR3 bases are TGTGCCAGCAGTTTAAAGCAGGGCGGGAGCAATCAGCCCCAGCATTTT.

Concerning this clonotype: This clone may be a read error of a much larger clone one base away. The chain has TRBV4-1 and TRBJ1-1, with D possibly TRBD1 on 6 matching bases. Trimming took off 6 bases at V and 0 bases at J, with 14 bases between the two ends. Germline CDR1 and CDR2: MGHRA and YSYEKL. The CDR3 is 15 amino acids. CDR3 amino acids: CASRGAVNVNTEAFF. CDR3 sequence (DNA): TGCGCCAGCAGGGGGGCAGTGAATGTGAACACTGAAGCTTTCTTT.

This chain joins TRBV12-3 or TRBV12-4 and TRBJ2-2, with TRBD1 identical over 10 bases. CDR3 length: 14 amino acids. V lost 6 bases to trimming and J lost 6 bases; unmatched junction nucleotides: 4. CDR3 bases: TGTGCCAGCAGAGGACAGGGGGAGTCCGGGGAGCTGTTTTTT. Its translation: CASRGQGESGELFF.

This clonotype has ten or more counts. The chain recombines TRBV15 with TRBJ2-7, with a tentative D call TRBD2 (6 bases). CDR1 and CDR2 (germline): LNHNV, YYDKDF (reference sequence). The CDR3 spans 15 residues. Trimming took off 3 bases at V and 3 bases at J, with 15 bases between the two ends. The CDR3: CATSSRTGTLYEQYF. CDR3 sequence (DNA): TGTGCCACCAGCAGCCGAACCGGGACTCTCTACGAGCAGTACTTC.